This T cell receptor beta chain was identified during a study of blood T cell repertoires in COVID-19 (dated by TCRdb to 2018 to 2021). For the study in its entirety: The collaborator samples originated in the United States, Italy and Spain and spanned the acute and convalescent phases of COVID-19. The repertoires were released in a freely available public database intended as a resource for research on the immune response to SARS-CoV-2. The samples were drawn from the first 160 participants of the ongoing ImmuneRACE study and from some 1,300 subjects provided by 6 global collaborators. The dataset comprised deeply sampled blood TCRbeta repertoires from subjects exposed to, actively infected with, or recovered from COVID-19. The material from the prospective study consisted of cDNA or gDNA derived from T cells, B-cell-depleted T cells, or PBMCs. The sample metadata nearly always contained a de-identified subject ID, COVID-19 status, age in years and sex. Where available, HLA class I and class II types were taken from metadata supplied by the sample provider and were not determined by assay-based typing.

Beyond this particular receptor, the publication reports: The amount of clinical and demographic metadata varied by source and participant and was provided uncurated.

Points on this clone: What this receptor recognizes is not known. The input lacks base qualities; no much larger clone sits a single base away.

The immunoSEQ Assay, a bias-controlled multiplex PCR, was used to amplify TCRbeta CDR3 regions from genomic DNA. The paper's processing steps were these. The number of nucleated cells in each sample was estimated from the amplification of reference gene primers within the assay. To quantify the absolute abundance of each unique TCRbeta CDR3 rearrangement, sequence reads were collapsed and filtered. For each sample, productive Simpson clonality was calculated as the square root of Simpson's diversity index over productive rearrangements. Entries here come from immuneACCESS through TCRdb and include only in-frame sequences with V and J called. Some clones fail to appear in such tables; in the studies checked, an unresolved V gene covers under half of the shortfall, and the cause of the remainder is unknown. That table furnishes V, J and clone size, whereas the DNA furnished D and trimming. A total of 100,000 to 120,000 clones appear in this sample, more than 75% of them only once. The top ten hold less than 4% of the sample.

Each collaborating institution followed its own protocols to collect whole blood in K2EDTA tubes. For TCRbeta analysis, collaborators shipped samples as frozen whole blood, isolated PBMCs, or DNA extracted from either of those sample types. Including cysteine and phenylalanine, the CDR3 has 13 amino acids. Of all the DNA, just the CDR3 is kept, 39 bases in frame from base 1. Trimming removed 7 bases from V and 0 bases from J, leaving 9 bases between the germline ends. CDR1 and CDR2 were assigned from the germline V gene as MNHEY and SVGAGI. What was sequenced was peripheral blood. The source of this sequence is a woman aged 45-60 years with acute or convalescent COVID-19. This sequence uses TRBV6-5 and TRBJ1-1, with no confidently assigned D gene. The CDR3: CASISSMNTEAFF. The sequenced DNA: TGTGCCAGCATTAGCTCAATGAACACTGAAGCTTTCTTT.